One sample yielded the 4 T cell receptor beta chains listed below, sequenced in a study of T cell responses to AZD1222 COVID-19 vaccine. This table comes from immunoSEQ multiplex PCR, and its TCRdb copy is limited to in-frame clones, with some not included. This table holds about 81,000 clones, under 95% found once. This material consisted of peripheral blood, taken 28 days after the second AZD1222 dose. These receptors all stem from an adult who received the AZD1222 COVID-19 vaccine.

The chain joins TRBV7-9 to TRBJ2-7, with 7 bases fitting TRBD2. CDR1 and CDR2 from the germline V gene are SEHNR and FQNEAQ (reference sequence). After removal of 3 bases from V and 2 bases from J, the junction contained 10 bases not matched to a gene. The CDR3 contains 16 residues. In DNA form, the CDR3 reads TGTGCCAGCAGCTTTGGTCGGGGAGGGAACCCCTACGAGCAGTACTTC. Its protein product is CASSFGRGGNPYEQYF.

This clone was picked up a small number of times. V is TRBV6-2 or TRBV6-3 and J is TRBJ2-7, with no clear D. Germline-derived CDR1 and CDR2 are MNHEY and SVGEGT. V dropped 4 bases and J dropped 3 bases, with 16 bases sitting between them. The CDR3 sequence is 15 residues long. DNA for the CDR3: TGTGCCAGCAGTTGGCAAAAAGGGTTCTTCTACGAGCAGTACTTC. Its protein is CASSWQKGFFYEQYF.

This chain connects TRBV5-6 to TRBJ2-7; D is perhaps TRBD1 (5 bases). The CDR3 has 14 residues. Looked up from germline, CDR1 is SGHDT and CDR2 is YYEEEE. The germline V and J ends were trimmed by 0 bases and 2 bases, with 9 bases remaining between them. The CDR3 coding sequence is TGTGCCAGCAGCTTGGAGCAGGGTGCCTACGAGCAGTACTTC. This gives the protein CASSLEQGAYEQYF.

Written as DNA, the CDR3 is TGTGCCAGCTTCTACAGACTAGCGGGAGTAGAGACCCAGTACTTC. This sequence encodes CASFYRLAGVETQYF. The J gene is TRBJ2-5, the V gene TRBV27; TRBD2 agrees at 12 bases. CDR3 length: 15 amino acids. After removal of 8 bases from V and 4 bases from J, the junction contained 8 bases not matched to a gene. The germline gives CDR1 MNHEY, CDR2 SMNVEV (reference sequence).